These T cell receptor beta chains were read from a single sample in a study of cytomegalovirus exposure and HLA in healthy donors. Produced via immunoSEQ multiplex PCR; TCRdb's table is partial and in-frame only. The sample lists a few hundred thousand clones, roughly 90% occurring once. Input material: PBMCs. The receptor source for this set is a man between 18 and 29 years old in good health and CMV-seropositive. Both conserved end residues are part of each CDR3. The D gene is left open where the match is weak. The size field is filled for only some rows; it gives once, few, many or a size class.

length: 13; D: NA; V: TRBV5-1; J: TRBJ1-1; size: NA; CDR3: CASSSTLNTEAFF; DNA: TGCGCCAGCAGCTCGACGTTGAACACTGAAGCTTTCTTT
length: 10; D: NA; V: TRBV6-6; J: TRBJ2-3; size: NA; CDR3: CASGTDTQYF; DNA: TGTGCCAGCGGAACAGATACGCAGTATTTT
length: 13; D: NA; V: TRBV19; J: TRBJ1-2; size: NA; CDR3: CASHRRAVPGYTF; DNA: TGTGCCAGTCACCGTCGGGCCGTCCCGGGCTACACCTTC
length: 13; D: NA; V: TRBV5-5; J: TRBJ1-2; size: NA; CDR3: CASSLLLSTMETF; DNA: TGTGCCAGCAGCTTGCTCCTGTCCACTATGGAGACCTTC
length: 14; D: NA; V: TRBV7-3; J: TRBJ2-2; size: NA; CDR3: CASSLTGVAGELFF; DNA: TGTGCCAGCAGCTTAACAGGGGTCGCCGGGGAGCTGTTTTTT
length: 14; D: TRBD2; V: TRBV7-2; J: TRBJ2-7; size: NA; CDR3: CASSITSGATEQYF; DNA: TGTGCCAGCAGCATTACTAGCGGAGCCACCGAGCAGTACTTC
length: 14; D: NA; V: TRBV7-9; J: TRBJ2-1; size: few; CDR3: CASSLVGLGFEQFF; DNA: TGTGCCAGCAGCTTAGTAGGTTTGGGGTTTGAGCAGTTCTTC
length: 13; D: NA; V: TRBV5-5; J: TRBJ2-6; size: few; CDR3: CASSRSGANVLTF; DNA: TGTGCCAGCAGCCGTTCTGGGGCCAACGTCCTGACTTTC
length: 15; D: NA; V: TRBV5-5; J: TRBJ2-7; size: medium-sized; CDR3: CASSFRGQEVHEQYF; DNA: TGTGCCAGCAGCTTTAGAGGGCAAGAAGTCCACGAGCAGTACTTC
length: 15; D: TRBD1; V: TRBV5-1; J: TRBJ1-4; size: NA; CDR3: CASSLGDRMPEKLFF; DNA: TGCGCCAGCAGCTTGGGGGACAGGATGCCCGAAAAACTGTTTTTT
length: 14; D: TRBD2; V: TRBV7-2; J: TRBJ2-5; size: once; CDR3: CASSLSGSYETQYF; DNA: TGTGCCAGCAGCTTGAGCGGGAGTTATGAGACCCAGTACTTC
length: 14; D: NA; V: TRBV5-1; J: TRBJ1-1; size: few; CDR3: CASSLGPEGPEAFF; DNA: TGCGCCAGCAGCTTGGGACCGGAGGGGCCTGAAGCTTTCTTT
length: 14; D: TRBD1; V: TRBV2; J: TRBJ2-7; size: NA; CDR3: CASMPGQGAYEQYF; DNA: TGTGCCAGCATGCCAGGGCAGGGGGCGTACGAGCAGTACTTC
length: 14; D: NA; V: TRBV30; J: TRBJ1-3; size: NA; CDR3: CAWSAGSSGNTIYF; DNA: TGTGCCTGGAGTGCCGGGAGCTCTGGAAACACCATATATTTT
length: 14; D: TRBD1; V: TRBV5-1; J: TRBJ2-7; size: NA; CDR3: CASSQGQGGYEQYF; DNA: TGCGCCAGCAGCCAGGGACAGGGCGGGTACGAGCAGTACTTC
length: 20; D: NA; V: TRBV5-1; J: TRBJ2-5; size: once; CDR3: CASRQERRNRDTVLQETQYF; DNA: TGCGCCAGCAGACAAGAACGAAGAAACCGGGACACGGTGCTTCAAGAGACCCAGTACTTC